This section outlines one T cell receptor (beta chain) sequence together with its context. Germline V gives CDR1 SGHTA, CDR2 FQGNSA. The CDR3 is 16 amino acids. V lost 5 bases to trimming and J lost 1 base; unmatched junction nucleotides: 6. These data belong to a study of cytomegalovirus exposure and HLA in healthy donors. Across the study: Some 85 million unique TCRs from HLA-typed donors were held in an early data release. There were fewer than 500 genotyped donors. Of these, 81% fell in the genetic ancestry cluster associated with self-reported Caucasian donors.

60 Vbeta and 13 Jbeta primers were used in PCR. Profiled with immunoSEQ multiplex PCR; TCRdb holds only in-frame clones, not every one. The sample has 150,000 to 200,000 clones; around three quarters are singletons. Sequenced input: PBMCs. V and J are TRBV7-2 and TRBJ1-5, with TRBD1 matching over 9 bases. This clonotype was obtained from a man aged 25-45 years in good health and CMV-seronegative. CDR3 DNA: TGTGCCAGCAGCCCCGGGACAGGGCTCAGCAATCAGCCCCAGCATTTT. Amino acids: CASSPGTGLSNQPQHF.